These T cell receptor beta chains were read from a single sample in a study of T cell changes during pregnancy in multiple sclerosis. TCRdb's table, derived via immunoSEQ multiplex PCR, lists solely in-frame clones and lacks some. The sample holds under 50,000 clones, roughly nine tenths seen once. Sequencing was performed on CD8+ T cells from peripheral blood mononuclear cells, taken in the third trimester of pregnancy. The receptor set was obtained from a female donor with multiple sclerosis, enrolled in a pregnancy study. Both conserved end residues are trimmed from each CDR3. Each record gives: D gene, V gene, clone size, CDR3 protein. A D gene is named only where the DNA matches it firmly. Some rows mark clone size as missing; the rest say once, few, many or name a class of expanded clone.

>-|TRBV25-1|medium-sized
ASSEGTRDINEQF
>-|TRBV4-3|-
ASSQDPLSFGEEETQY
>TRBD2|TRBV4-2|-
ASSQPGLAGGSSYEQY
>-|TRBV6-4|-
ASSDGGTTGELF
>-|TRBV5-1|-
ASSLRSGGGTFYGYT
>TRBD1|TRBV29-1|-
SVDEGTGKETQY
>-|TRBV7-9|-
ASSEGALGLNEQY
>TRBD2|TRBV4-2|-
ASSRPGGRPYEQY
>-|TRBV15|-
ATRSGGGTDTQY
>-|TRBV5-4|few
ASSLGGVTEAF
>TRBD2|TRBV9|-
ASSGTPGLEHNEQF
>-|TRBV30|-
AQGSSYEQY
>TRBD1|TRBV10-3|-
AISTSDRVYGYT
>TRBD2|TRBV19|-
ASSWAGGTDTQY
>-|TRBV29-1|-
SVPSYNEQF
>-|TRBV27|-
ASSLAGTYEQY
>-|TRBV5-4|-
ASSLAEWNEQF
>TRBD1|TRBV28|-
ASSRTGPYSNQPQH
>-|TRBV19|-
ASSIRTLSEQY
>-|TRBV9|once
ASSVARAPEKLF
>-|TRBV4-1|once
ASSREGRNEQY
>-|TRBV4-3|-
ASSQGTSSYNEQF
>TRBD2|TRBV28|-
ASGKSGAGPTGETQY
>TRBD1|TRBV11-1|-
ASSERGQYNEQF
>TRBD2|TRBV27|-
ASSLVGTTHTDTQY
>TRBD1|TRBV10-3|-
AISRGPGNTIY
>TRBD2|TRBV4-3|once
ASSLEHGGLAGGKTGELF
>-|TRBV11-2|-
ASSLGLQQPQH
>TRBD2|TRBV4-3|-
ASSQDRTSGPYNEQF
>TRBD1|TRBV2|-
ARDGTGGDTQY
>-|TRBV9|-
ASSVDRDGMNTEAF
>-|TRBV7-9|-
ASTPHLDYTYNEQF
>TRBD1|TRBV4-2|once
ASSQDLGTGGNEQY
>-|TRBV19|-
ASSGGGLFSYNEQF
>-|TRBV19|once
ASSILLLGQVNTEAF
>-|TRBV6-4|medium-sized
ASTAGDNTEAF
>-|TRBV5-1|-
ASSHDTHYEQY
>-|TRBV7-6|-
ASSFLGNEQF
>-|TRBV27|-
ASSQKAGSYGYT
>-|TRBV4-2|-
ASSQEGPANEQF
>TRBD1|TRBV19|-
ASSPGRDRGPPFDGYT
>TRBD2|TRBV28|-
ASSQPGGRAPYEQY
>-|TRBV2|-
ASWAGLTNEQF
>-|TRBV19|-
ASSSPGGRNTGELF
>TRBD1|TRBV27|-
ASRDREPYEQY
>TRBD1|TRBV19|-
ASSIEGTGIEKLF
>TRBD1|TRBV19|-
ASSTTGAGNQPQH
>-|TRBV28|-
ASKRGMGDTGELF
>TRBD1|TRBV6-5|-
ASSFGQGMWETQY
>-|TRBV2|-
ASSDGRNYGYT
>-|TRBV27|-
ASSERGYTGELF
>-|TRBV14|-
ASGEFFNEQF
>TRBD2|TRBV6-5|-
ASSPRDYFYEQY
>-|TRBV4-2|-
ASSQEEVETQY
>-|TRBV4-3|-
ASSQELSELTGELF
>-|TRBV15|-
ATSRDQFTYEQY
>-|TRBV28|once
ASSYDRISTDTQY
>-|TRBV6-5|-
ASSSLGGTPDYEQY
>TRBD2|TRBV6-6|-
ASSLGLAGGYEQY